The present entry profiles one TCR beta chain with its context. Its antigen is as yet unknown. The entry originates in a study of blood T cells in healthy people across ages. General study findings and limits: It was held that the diversity estimates obtained from one million T cells were underestimates.

This CDR3 is built from 14 residues. The germline V gene has CDR1 LGHNT and CDR2 FRNRAP. Trimming removed 1 base from V and 5 bases from J, with 9 bases in between. With a J-beta primer mix and a sample-barcoded 5' primer, a second PCR ran roughly 6 to 12 cycles. Each CDR3 protein is one row after TCRdb ran MiXCR on the 5' RACE reads. The sample lists more than 1 million distinct CDR3 sequences; 40% to 50% were seen once. The V and J genes are TRBV12-5 and TRBJ2-1; D remains ambiguous. The receptor comes from an older woman in good health. The sequencing input was blood. This chain's CDR3 is CASGLGDRHNEQFF. DNA of the CDR3: TGTGCTAGTGGTTTGGGTGATCGACACAATGAGCAGTTCTTC.